This T cell receptor beta chain stems from a study of blood T cell repertoires in COVID-19. Study at large: Spain, Italy and the United States supplied samples that represented acute and convalescent COVID-19. PBMCs, B-cell-depleted T cells, or T cells provided the cDNA or gDNA that made up the material.

Original processing notes: Using reference gene primer amplification, nucleated cell counts were estimated. Clones were sequenced by immunoSEQ multiplex PCR, and TCRdb holds only the in-frame ones, with some missing. V, J and clone size are taken as reported in that table, and D and trimming were inferred from the DNA itself. This sample has about 87,000 clones; approximately 71% occur once, and the top ten carry 4% to 5.5%. This CDR3 spans 16 amino acids. CDR1 is SGHRS and CDR2 is YFSETQ in the germline V gene. In this sample, this clone turned up a few times. The junction departs from germline at one end; a sequencing error may be responsible.

The sample consisted of peripheral blood. This TCR came from a woman between 45 and 60 years old with acute or convalescent COVID-19. The chain is built from TRBV5-1 and TRBJ1-6; 9 bases align to TRBD1. The CDR3 spells CASSLGGTGSNLPLHF. The CDR3 region has the DNA TGCGCCAGCAGCTTGGGGGGGACAGGGTCGAATTTACCCCTCCACTTT. Full variable domain (remainder filled in from reference TRBV5-1 and TRBJ1-6): KAGVTQTPRYLIKTRGQQVTLSCSPISGHRSVSWYQQTPGQGLQFLFEYFSETQRNKGNFPGRFSGRQFSNSRSEMNVSTLELGDSALYLCASSLGGTGSNLPLHFGNGTRLTVT.